The clone carrying this T cell receptor beta chain was counted many times. What it recognizes is unknown. One entry per CDR3 protein results from TCRdb running MiXCR on the reads. The table lists about 600,000 distinct CDR3 sequences, about 24% of them singletons, with 8% in the top ten. This entry is derived from a study of T cell repertoires in cytomegalovirus infection. Study overall: CMV infection together with matching HLA type was indicated by public TCR beta signatures.

Broader study findings: CMV-specific HLA-C-restricted TCR beta clonotypes dominated the ex vivo response. The cumulative frequency of public TCR beta families identified carriers of CMV plus the relevant HLA.

Trimming removed 4 bases from V and 5 bases from J; junction bases left unmatched: 6. This CDR3 has 14 amino acids. V usage is TRBV12-3 or TRBV12-4 and J usage is TRBJ2-5, with 8 bases aligning to TRBD2. The sample taken for sequencing was CD8+ T cells from PBMCs. The clonotype was recovered from a human donor in good health (CMV status not recorded). Some clones in this sample may be carry-over from other donors' samples. CDR3 bases: TGTGCCAGCAGTTCGGGGGGGCCGACGGAGACCCAGTACTTC. Protein product: CASSSGGPTETQYF.